This is a list of T cell receptor beta chains from one sample in a study of cytomegalovirus exposure and HLA in healthy donors. Assay used: immunoSEQ multiplex PCR; TCRdb lists only in-frame clones, some missing. The data contain approximately 81,000 clones, 70% to 85% of them singletons. The sequenced material came from PBMCs. The receptors stem from a man aged 35 to 55 in good health and CMV-seropositive. The CDR3 runs from the conserved cysteine through the conserved F or W. D genes are given only for firm matches. Rows may omit the clone size; those that give it use once, few, many or a size class.

d_call j_call v_call clone_size cdr3_aa cdr3_nt
TRBD1 TRBJ2-7 TRBV2 . CASRYRQGAKEQYF TGTGCCAGCAGGTATAGACAGGGGGCGAAGGAGCAGTACTTC
. TRBJ2-3 TRBV5-1 . CASRAGNTDTQYF TGCGCCAGCAGGGCGGGGAATACAGATACGCAGTATTTT
. TRBJ1-2 TRBV7-2 . CASSLVRAGDGYTF TGTGCCAGCAGCTTAGTCCGGGCAGGGGATGGCTACACCTTC
TRBD2 TRBJ2-3 TRBV27 . CASSFVLSLTSGNTDTQYF TGTGCCAGCAGTTTCGTCCTATCTCTAACTAGCGGGAATACAGATACGCAGTATTTT
. TRBJ1-2 TRBV30 . CAWREPGVYGYTF TGTGCCTGGAGAGAGCCCGGGGTCTATGGCTACACCTTC
. TRBJ2-3 TRBV28 once CASSLERRTDTQYF TGTGCCAGCAGTCTCGAGCGGCGCACAGATACGCAGTATTTT
TRBD1 TRBJ1-5 TRBV6-1 . CASSADRGGSNQPQHF TGTGCCAGCAGTGCGGACAGGGGCGGAAGCAATCAGCCCCAGCATTTT
TRBD2 TRBJ2-7 TRBV9 . CASSVGEAGGLDEQYF TGTGCCAGCAGCGTAGGGGAAGCGGGAGGGCTGGATGAGCAGTACTTC
. TRBJ1-4 TRBV19 . CASNSIGAGSEKLFF TGTGCCAGCAACTCGATCGGCGCCGGGAGTGAAAAACTGTTTTTT
TRBD2 TRBJ2-1 TRBV9 . CASSVAGGSYNEQFF TGTGCCAGCAGCGTAGCCGGGGGGTCCTACAATGAGCAGTTCTTC
. TRBJ1-3 TRBV5-1 . CASSGFGVAGNTIYF TGCGCCAGCAGCGGTTTTGGAGTCGCTGGAAACACCATATATTTT
. TRBJ2-3 TRBV5-1 . CASSFGAASTDTQYF TGCGCCAGCAGCTTTGGAGCGGCTAGCACAGATACGCAGTATTTT
. TRBJ1-4 TRBV12-2 . CASRPDRVPYEKLFF TGTGCAAGTCGCCCCGACAGGGTTCCGTATGAAAAACTGTTTTTT
. TRBJ2-1 TRBV15 . CATSSHGQNEQFF TGTGCCACCAGCAGCCACGGACAGAATGAGCAGTTCTTC
. TRBJ1-5 TRBV16 . CASSSGGGSNQPQHF TGTGCCAGCAGCTCGGGGGGGGGAAGCAATCAGCCCCAGCATTTT
. TRBJ2-5 TRBV15 . CATSRTTGPEQYF TGTGCCACCAGCAGAACAACAGGGCCGGAGCAGTACTTC
TRBD1 TRBJ1-2 TRBV19 . CASSSWDSRANYGYTF TGTGCCAGTAGCAGCTGGGACAGCAGGGCGAACTATGGCTACACCTTC
TRBD1 TRBJ1-2 TRBV28 . CASSPGQAGVYGYTF TGTGCCAGCAGTCCCGGACAGGCCGGGGTCTATGGCTACACCTTC
TRBD2 TRBJ2-2 TRBV19 once CASSIGGRAGELFF TGTGCCAGTAGTATCGGAGGGAGGGCCGGGGAGCTGTTTTTT
. TRBJ1-4 TRBV5-1 . CASSLEDGGEKLFF TGCGCCAGCAGCTTGGAGGACGGGGGTGAAAAACTGTTTTTT
. TRBJ1-3 TRBV9 . CASSVGAFRSSGNTIYF TGTGCCAGCAGCGTAGGAGCGTTTAGGAGCTCTGGAAACACCATATATTTT
. TRBJ2-7 TRBV6-5 . CASSYRGDRTYEQYF TGTGCCAGCAGTTACAGGGGGGACAGAACCTACGAGCAGTACTTC